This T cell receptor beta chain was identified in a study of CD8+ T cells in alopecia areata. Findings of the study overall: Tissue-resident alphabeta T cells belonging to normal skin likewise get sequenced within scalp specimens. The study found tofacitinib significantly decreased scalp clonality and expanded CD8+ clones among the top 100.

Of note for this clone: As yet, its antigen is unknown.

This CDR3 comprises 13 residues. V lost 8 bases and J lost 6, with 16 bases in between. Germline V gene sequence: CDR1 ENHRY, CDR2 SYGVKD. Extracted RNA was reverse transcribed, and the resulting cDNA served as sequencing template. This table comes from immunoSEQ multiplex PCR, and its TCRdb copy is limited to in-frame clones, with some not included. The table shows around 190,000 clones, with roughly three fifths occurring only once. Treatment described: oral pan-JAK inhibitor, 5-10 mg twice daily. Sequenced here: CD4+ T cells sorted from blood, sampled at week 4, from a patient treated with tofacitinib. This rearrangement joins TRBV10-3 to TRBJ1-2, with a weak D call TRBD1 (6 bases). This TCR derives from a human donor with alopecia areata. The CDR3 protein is CAIRGRGDDGYTF. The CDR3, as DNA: TGTGCCATCCGTGGGAGGGGGGACGATGGCTACACCTTC.